Sequencing of this TCR beta chain was carried out in a study of early T cells in non-severe SARS-CoV-2 infection. Study summary: Unsorted whole-blood RNA was sequenced in bulk, leaving chains unpaired.

Researchers tagged individual cDNA molecules with unique molecular identifiers. MiXCR, run by TCRdb on the 5' RACE reads, gives a single entry per CDR3 protein. In the table there are roughly 68,000 distinct CDR3 sequences, over 4.5% of which are singletons. V gave up 7 bases and J gave up 3 bases; unmatched junction bases: 11. The length of the CDR3 is 16 residues. This TCR was sampled from an adult who was a healthcare worker with PCR-confirmed SARS-CoV-2 infection or an uninfected control (not recorded which). Material for sequencing was whole blood. The chain has TRBV12-3 or TRBV12-4 and TRBJ2-2; TRBD2 agrees at 7 bases. The CDR3, as DNA: TGTGCCAGCACTCTCATGGGGGGGTCCTACACCGGGGAGCTGTTTTTT. Residues: CASTLMGGSYTGELFF.